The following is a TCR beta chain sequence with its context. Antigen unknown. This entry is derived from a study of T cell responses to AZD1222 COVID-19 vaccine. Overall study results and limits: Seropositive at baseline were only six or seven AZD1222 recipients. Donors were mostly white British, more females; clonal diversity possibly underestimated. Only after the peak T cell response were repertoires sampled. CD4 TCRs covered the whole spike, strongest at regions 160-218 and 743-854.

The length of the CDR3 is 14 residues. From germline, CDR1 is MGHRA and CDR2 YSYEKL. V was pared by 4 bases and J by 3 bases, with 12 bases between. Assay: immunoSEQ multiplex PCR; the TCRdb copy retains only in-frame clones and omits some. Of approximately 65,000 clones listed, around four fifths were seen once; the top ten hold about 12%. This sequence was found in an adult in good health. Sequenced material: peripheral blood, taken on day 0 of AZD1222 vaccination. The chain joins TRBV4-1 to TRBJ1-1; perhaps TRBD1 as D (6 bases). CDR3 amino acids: CASSPTQGYTEAFF. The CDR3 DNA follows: TGCGCCAGCAGCCCAACACAGGGATACACTGAAGCTTTCTTT.